The rows below give T cell receptor beta chains drawn from one sample of a study of shared clonotypes between healthy human individuals. TCRdb keeps only in-frame clones here, not all; method: immunoSEQ multiplex PCR. This sample yields some 480,000 clones, of which around 79% are seen a single time; over 9.5% belongs to the top ten. Sequenced material: PBMCs. These receptors all come from a woman aged 40 to 50 in good health. Some clones in this sample may be carry-over from other donors' samples. The CDR3 runs from the conserved cysteine through the conserved F or W. Each record gives: V gene, D gene, CDR3 protein. D genes are given only for firm matches.

TRBV19 | - | CASSMQASTDTQYF
TRBV11-3 | TRBD2 | CASSPRLAGGYNEQFF
TRBV27 | TRBD1 | CASSSNRGRNEQYF
TRBV9 | TRBD1 | CASSVGTAQETQYF
TRBV9 | TRBD2 | CASSGLGLAGTSSTDTQYF
TRBV19 | - | CASSITALETQYF
TRBV9 | TRBD1 | CASSGQGGWDTEAFF
TRBV2 | TRBD1 | CASSLDRGNEQFF
TRBV18 | - | CASSPVGAGVADTQYF
TRBV28 | - | CASSLARIDSYEQYF
TRBV11-2 | - | CASSLARGTQETQYF
TRBV5-1 | TRBD2 | CASSSIRTSGRGETQYF
TRBV29-1 | - | CSVESQTTYGYTF
TRBV19 | - | CASSPLGGEKLFF
TRBV18 | TRBD1 | CASSPSGTGVGYTF
TRBV5-1 | TRBD1 | CASSFPRDRDGYTF
TRBV4-1 | TRBD2 | CASSLQGLAGGLDTGELFF
TRBV28 | - | CASGRAHNEQFF
TRBV30 | - | CAWSRQSGLVNTEAFF
TRBV2 | TRBD2 | CASTTGTSGNEQFF
TRBV5-1 | - | CASSLQTVNTEAFF
TRBV2 | TRBD2 | CASNIAGYNEQFF
TRBV5-5 | - | CASSLDPQFRGYTF
TRBV10-3 | TRBD2 | CAIRMTSGSTDTQYF
TRBV2 | - | CASRGDGNTGELFF
TRBV2 | - | CASSERLVFTDTQYF
TRBV19 | TRBD2 | CASSSGRGTDTQYF
TRBV29-1 | TRBD2 | CSVAREGTYNEQFF
TRBV7-9 | TRBD1 | CASSPSTGINYGYTF
TRBV4-3 | - | CASSQDKGYEQFF